This paragraph covers one TCR beta chain sequence. What it binds is not known. This sample is part of a study of cytomegalovirus exposure and HLA in healthy donors. In the study overall: Within the Caucasian-associated ancestry cluster were roughly 81% of the roughly 400 genotyped donors. General study points: Sequencing depth roughly uniform across donors was assumed in presence/absence analyses.

This CDR3 region has 11 residues. The PCR ran on 60 Vbeta and 13 Jbeta primers. The assay was immunoSEQ multiplex PCR, and TCRdb's table has in-frame clones only and misses some. The sample lists 93,000 or so clones; 79% were seen once. The clonotype was recovered from a man aged 50 to 59 in good health and CMV-seropositive. Material: PBMCs. This chain uses TRBV21-1 with TRBJ1-5; the D call TRBD1 from the table was never checked on the DNA. TRBV21-1 is classified as a pseudogene. The DNA of the CDR3 is TGTGCCAGCAAACACGATCAGCCCCAGCATTTT. The encoded protein is CASKHDQPQHF.